This T cell receptor beta chain was observed in a study of Graves' ophthalmopathy and Graves' hyperthyroidism. Study-wide findings and caveats: With just under 71% sensitivity and approximately 73% specificity, the model predicted ophthalmopathy progression. The blood repertoire also included most expanded thyroid clonotypes above 0.001 frequency.

TCR beta CDR3 regions were amplified from RNA transcripts. Following a first-round RT-PCR that used HTBI primers, a second-round multiplex PCR was carried out. One entry per CDR3 protein, called by TCRdb with MiXCR from the multiplex PCR reads. This table holds 600,000 to 700,000 distinct CDR3 sequences, approximately 39% found once. This clonotype was observed a handful of times. The antigen is unknown. Ophthalmopathy donors showed moderate-to-severe activity, CAS ≥3, NOSPECS ≥4 and a duration under 3 months. Trimming pared 1 base from V and 5 bases from J, leaving 15 bases between. Looked up from germline, CDR1 is MGHRA and CDR2 is YSYEKL. This CDR3 is 16 amino acids long.

The chain has TRBV4-1 and TRBJ1-5; perhaps TRBD1 as D (6 bases). Sequenced input: peripheral blood. The origin of this receptor is an adult man with Graves' ophthalmopathy. This chain's CDR3 is CASSQGVGGIDQPQHF. CDR3 DNA: TGCGCCAGCAGCCAAGGTGTAGGGGGGATCGATCAGCCCCAGCATTTT.